The 5 T cell receptor beta chains presented below share a single source sample, sequenced in a study of T cell changes during pregnancy in multiple sclerosis. Measured with immunoSEQ multiplex PCR; TCRdb has only the in-frame clones, and not every one. Of some 100,000 clones listed, roughly 90% are singletons. This material consisted of peripheral blood, taken after pregnancy. The receptors stem from a female donor with multiple sclerosis, enrolled in a pregnancy study.

The chain recombines TRBV5-8 with TRBJ1-1; tentative D call: TRBD1 (5 bases). Per the germline V gene, CDR1 is SGHTS and CDR2 is YDEGEE. This CDR3 is built from 12 residues. Trimming removed 5 bases from V and 4 bases from J, with 9 bases in between. CDR3 loop: CASRRQPTEAFF. The CDR3 coding sequence is TGTGCCAGCAGAAGACAGCCCACTGAAGCTTTCTTT.

The chain has TRBV18 and TRBJ2-7; 7 nucleotides match TRBD2. After removal of 5 bases from V and 5 bases from J, the junction contained 6 bases not matched to a gene. Germline CDR1 reads KGHSH; CDR2 reads LQKENI. The CDR3 runs 13 residues. The CDR3 sequence is CASSAGLENEQYF. DNA for the CDR3: TGTGCCAGCTCAGCCGGACTAGAGAACGAGCAGTACTTC.

This rearrangement joins TRBV6-6 to TRBJ1-5, with 7 bases aligning to TRBD1. The length of the CDR3 is 15 residues. Germline-derived CDR1 and CDR2 are MNHNY and SVGAGI (reference sequence). V lost 4 bases and J lost 4; bases outside the gene matches: 7. The CDR3 here is CASSLGDRVNQPQHF. The CDR3 DNA sequence: TGTGCCAGCAGTTTGGGGGACAGAGTTAATCAGCCCCAGCATTTT.

The chain joins TRBV11-2 to TRBJ2-1; 8 bases are a match to TRBD1. J was trimmed by 9 bases and V by 5 bases; bases with no gene match: 12. The germline V gene encodes CDR1 SGHAT and CDR2 FQNNGV. The CDR3 extends over 15 amino acids. The CDR3 sequence is CASSAGQGRTGEQFF. CDR3 nucleotides: TGTGCCAGCAGCGCCGGACAGGGAAGGACGGGTGAGCAGTTCTTC.

The gene calls are TRBV30 and TRBJ2-7; the match to TRBD1 covers 8 bases. Germline lookup yields CDR1 GTSNPN and CDR2 SVGIG (reference sequence). Trimming removed 3 bases from V and 6 bases from J; junction bases left unmatched: 10. CDR3 length: 14 residues. CDR3 sequence (DNA): TGTGCCTGGAGCGCTGGACAGGGCTCGCGCGAGCAGTACTTC. It translates to CAWSAGQGSREQYF.